These 28 T cell receptor beta chains were sequenced from one sample in a study of blood T cell repertoires in COVID-19. The data were produced by immunoSEQ multiplex PCR, yet TCRdb's version contains in-frame clones alone and is incomplete. This table holds a few hundred thousand clones, about 86% found once. Sequenced sample: PBMCs or T cells enriched from blood (not recorded which). The receptors here all came from a woman between 35 and 50 years old with acute COVID-19.

The chain is built from TRBV14 and TRBJ1-1; no firm D call. The ends were cut back, 1 base at V and 2 bases at J, with 20 bases in the middle. The germline V gene has CDR1 SGHDN and CDR2 FVKESK. The CDR3 has 18 residues. DNA for the CDR3: TGTGCCAGCAGCCAAGGCTCACGGGGTTATGTTTTTAACACTGAAGCTTTCTTT. Protein: CASSQGSRGYVFNTEAFF.

This clone was detected a few times. This sequence joins TRBV15 and TRBJ2-2; D uncertain. V dropped 6 bases and J dropped 4 bases, with 3 bases sitting between them. The CDR3 runs to 11 residues. Per the germline V gene, CDR1 is LNHNV and CDR2 is YYDKDF (reference sequence). The CDR3 sequence is CATSSTGELFF. CDR3 sequence (DNA): TGTGCCACCAGTAGCACCGGGGAGCTGTTTTTT.

This chain joins TRBV7-2 and TRBJ2-2; 11 nucleotides line up with TRBD2. The germline CDR1 and CDR2 sequences are SGHTA and FQGNSA. The CDR3 contains 15 residues. V trimming: 4 bases; J trimming: 7 bases; junction bases outside the gene matches: 5. CDR3 bases: TGTGCCAGCAGCTCTAGCGGGAGGTGGCTCGGGGAGCTGTTTTTT. This translates into CASSSSGRWLGELFF.

This rearrangement joins TRBV5-4 to TRBJ2-3; TRBD2 matches 11 bases. The V and J ends lost 0 bases and 6 bases, in that order; junction bases with no gene match: 9. Germline CDR1 reads SGHNT; CDR2 reads YYREEE (reference sequence). The CDR3 runs 17 residues. Here the CDR3 reads CASSLGGSGGAGDTQYF. As DNA, the CDR3 is TGTGCCAGCAGCTTGGGCGGTAGCGGGGGGGCAGGCGATACGCAGTATTTT. The full variable domain, with the rest looked up from reference TRBV5-4 and TRBJ2-3, is ETGVTQSPTHLIKTRGQQVTLRCSSQSGHNTVSWYQQALGQGPQFIFQYYREEENGRGNFPPRFSGLQFPNYSSELNVNALELDDSALYLCASSLGGSGGAGDTQYFGPGTRLTVL.

The chain uses TRBV10-3 and TRBJ2-3; TRBD1 aligns across 9 bases. The CDR3 is 16 amino acids. Looked up from germline, CDR1 is ENHRY and CDR2 is SYGVKD. V was clipped by 6 bases and J by 3 bases; unmatched bases: 10. CDR3 sequence reads: CAIRTATGGGTDTQYF. CDR3 nucleotide sequence: TGTGCCATCAGGACCGCTACAGGGGGCGGGACAGATACGCAGTATTTT.

The J gene is TRBJ2-5, the V gene TRBV7-9, with TRBD1 matching over 9 bases. With V trimmed by 5 bases and J by 5 bases, 12 bases remained unmatched. The CDR3 spans 16 residues. Germline V lookup: CDR1 SEHNR, CDR2 FQNEAQ (reference sequence). The CDR3 DNA follows: TGTGCCAGCAGCCGAAGCGAAACAGGGGGCAGGGAGACCCAGTACTTC. This sequence encodes CASSRSETGGRETQYF.

This chain links TRBV7-9 with TRBJ2-5; 7 bases are a match to TRBD2. CDR1 and CDR2 from the germline V gene are SEHNR and FQNEAQ (reference sequence). Trimming took 6 bases from V and 7 from J; bases not matched to a gene: 11. The CDR3 totals 14 residues. CDR3 protein: CASRPSSGPGTQYF. CDR3 in DNA: TGTGCCAGCAGACCCTCTAGCGGCCCCGGGACCCAGTACTTC.

The chain carries TRBV6-5 and TRBJ1-5; tentatively, D is TRBD1 (5 bases). In germline, CDR1 is MNHEY, CDR2 SVGAGI. The CDR3 covers 12 residues. Trimming took 6 bases from V and 10 from J, leaving 13 bases between them. Here the CDR3 reads CASRQGPRPQHF. The CDR3 region has the DNA TGTGCCAGCAGGCAGGGCCCCCGTCCCCAGCATTTT.

J is TRBJ1-3 and V is TRBV15; D remains unclear. The V end was cut by 0 bases, the J end by 7 bases, with 4 bases between. This CDR3 is built from 12 residues. Germline values: CDR1 LNHNV, CDR2 YYDKDF (reference sequence). The CDR3 protein is CATSRDRNTIYF. The CDR3 bases are TGTGCCACCAGCAGAGATCGGAACACCATATATTTT.

V and J are TRBV15 and TRBJ2-1; a weak D match, TRBD1 (6 bases). Between the trimmed V and J ends, which lost 2 bases and 0 bases, there was a span of 14 bases. Germline CDR1 reads LNHNV; CDR2 reads YYDKDF (reference sequence). This CDR3 spans 17 amino acids. CDR3 region: CATSRLQGLSSYNEQFF. CDR3 DNA sequence: TGTGCCACCAGCAGACTACAGGGCTTAAGCTCCTACAATGAGCAGTTCTTC.

This chain links TRBV2 with TRBJ1-2; 8 bases are a match to TRBD1. V lost 6 bases and J lost 4; bases outside the gene matches: 7. Germline-derived CDR1 and CDR2 are SNHLY and FYNNEI. The CDR3 sequence is 14 residues long. For the CDR3, the DNA is TGTGCCAGCAGCGGACAGGGCTTCTCCTATGGCTACACCTTC. Residues: CASSGQGFSYGYTF.

The chain joins TRBV6-5 to TRBJ1-5; maybe TRBD1 (6 bases). Trimming pared 0 bases from V and 7 bases from J, leaving 13 bases between. This CDR3 comprises 15 residues. Germline CDR1 reads MNHEY; CDR2 reads SVGAGI. Written as DNA, the CDR3 is TGTGCCAGCAGTTACTCGAAAACAGGGTGGCAGCCCCAGCATTTT. It codes for CASSYSKTGWQPQHF.

The rearrangement links TRBV3-1 (or the pseudogene TRBV3-2) to TRBJ1-2; D remains ambiguous. V lost 5 bases, J lost 4 bases, and 17 bases lay in between. The CDR3 totals 15 residues. Germline V gene data show CDR1 as LGHDT and CDR2 as YNNKEL (reference sequence). This CDR3 reads CASSYGPGPGYGYTF. In DNA form, the CDR3 reads TGTGCCAGCAGCTATGGCCCTGGGCCTGGCTATGGCTACACCTTC.

The chain is built from TRBV19 and TRBJ2-1; D may be TRBD2 (6 bases). V dropped 4 bases and J dropped 3 bases, with 13 bases sitting between them. The germline gives CDR1 LNHDA, CDR2 SQIVND (reference sequence). CDR3 length equals 15 residues. This chain's CDR3 is CASSRRGLLYNEQFF. The CDR3 DNA follows: TGTGCCAGTAGTAGGCGGGGACTCCTCTACAATGAGCAGTTCTTC.

This chain uses TRBV4-2 with TRBJ2-2, with TRBD2 identical over 8 bases. After removal of 0 bases from V and 6 bases from J, the junction contained 6 bases not matched to a gene. There are 16 residues in the CDR3. From germline, CDR1 is LGHNA and CDR2 YNFKEQ. The CDR3 bases are TGTGCCAGCAGCCAAGACCGGGCGGGGGGAGCCGGGGAGCTGTTTTTT. As protein: CASSQDRAGGAGELFF.

Here the CDR3 DNA reads TGTGCCAGTAGTATAGGTCAATCTGGGGCCAACGTCCTGACTTTC. Translating gives CASSIGQSGANVLTF. The V gene is TRBV19, the J gene TRBJ2-6; D is uncertain. CDR1 is LNHDA, CDR2 SQIVND, per germline (reference sequence). The CDR3 is 15 residues long. V lost 1 base, J lost 1 base, and 5 bases lay in between.

The chain carries TRBV11-3 and TRBJ2-3, with D unresolved. Germline values: CDR1 SGHNT, CDR2 YENEEA. The CDR3 length is 13 residues. Trimming stripped 2 bases from V and 4 bases from J, with 7 bases between. In DNA form, the CDR3 reads TGTGCCAGCAGCTTAAGGAGTTCAGATACGCAGTATTTT. Amino acids: CASSLRSSDTQYF.

This clone has only one observation. The CDR3 sequence is CASSSQLAGGFNEQFF. The CDR3, as DNA: TGTGCCAGCAGCTCCCAACTAGCGGGAGGTTTCAATGAGCAGTTCTTC. V is TRBV7-9 and J is TRBJ2-1, with 12 bases fitting TRBD2. Germline values: CDR1 SEHNR, CDR2 FQNEAQ (reference sequence). V lost 4 bases, J lost 6 bases, and 7 bases stayed unmatched. CDR3 length: 16 amino acids. The full variable domain, completed using reference TRBV7-9 and TRBJ2-1, is DTGVSQNPRHKITKRGQNVTFRCDPISEHNRLYWYRQTLGQGPEFLTYFQNEAQLEKSRLLSDRFSAERPKGSFSTLEIQRTEQGDSAMYLCASSSQLAGGFNEQFFGPGTRLTVL.

The chain combines TRBV4-1 with TRBJ1-2; 8 nucleotides align to TRBD1. The V segment lost 5 bases and the J segment 4 bases; nucleotides outside the gene matches: 9. This CDR3 is built from 15 residues. Germline V gene lookup returns CDR1 MGHRA and CDR2 YSYEKL. The CDR3 nucleotides are TGCGCCAGCAGCGAAGGGACAGGCGCCTTCTATGGCTACACCTTC. This encodes CASSEGTGAFYGYTF.

The CDR3 spells CASRTWLAELAKNIQYF. CDR3 bases: TGTGCCAGCAGGACCTGGCTAGCGGAACTAGCCAAAAACATTCAGTACTTC. The chain is built from TRBV2 and TRBJ2-4; 7 bases are shared with TRBD2. Germline V gene data show CDR1 as SNHLY and CDR2 as FYNNEI. The CDR3 consists of 17 residues. The trim removed 6 bases at V and 0 bases at J, leaving 11 bases unmatched.

The V gene is TRBV27, the J gene TRBJ2-7; 9 nucleotides line up with TRBD1. From germline, CDR1 is MNHEY and CDR2 SMNVEV (reference sequence). J was trimmed by 6 bases and V by 3 bases; bases with no gene match: 12. The CDR3 is made up of 16 amino acids. The CDR3 loop reads CASSLPPGQGRVEQYF. The CDR3 DNA reads TGTGCCAGCAGTTTGCCTCCGGGACAGGGTCGAGTCGAGCAGTACTTC.

This clone appeared a few times. The chain links TRBV5-8 to TRBJ2-7, with a tentative D call TRBD1 (6 bases). The V gene lost 10 bases and the J gene lost 0 bases, with 23 bases spanning the gap. CDR3 size: 16 residues. Germline CDR1 and CDR2: SGHTS and YDEGEE. The CDR3 region is CAGQRLGATISYEQYF. DNA for the CDR3: TGTGCCGGACAACGTTTGGGGGCTACCATCTCCTACGAGCAGTACTTC.

The chain is built from TRBV28 and TRBJ1-2; no reliable D call. The CDR3 sequence is 13 residues long. Germline V gives CDR1 MDHEN, CDR2 SYDVKM. V lost 7 bases and J 8 bases, leaving 17 bases between the germline ends. The CDR3 loop reads CASTVEGGSGYTF. The CDR3 DNA follows: TGTGCCAGCACCGTGGAGGGAGGGTCCGGCTACACCTTC.

The chain employs TRBV18 and TRBJ2-2, with no clear D. Trimming shortened V by 0 bases and J by 0 bases, and 8 bases separated the two germline ends. The CDR3 runs to 16 residues. CDR1 and CDR2 from the germline V gene are KGHSH and LQKENI. CDR3 DNA sequence: TGTGCCAGCTCACCACCTTCCAGGACGAACACCGGGGAGCTGTTTTTT. It codes for CASSPPSRTNTGELFF.

The rearrangement uses TRBV3-1 (or the pseudogene TRBV3-2) and TRBJ1-6; the D is unclear. CDR1 is LGHDT, CDR2 YNNKEL, per germline (reference sequence). Trimming removed 1 base from V and 5 bases from J, with 18 bases in between. This CDR3 spans 18 amino acids. The CDR3 protein is CASSQGVWTRLNNSPLHF. DNA for the CDR3: TGTGCCAGCAGCCAAGGGGTCTGGACTCGGTTGAATAATTCACCCCTCCACTTT.

This clone was observed a few times. V gene TRBV19 combines with J gene TRBJ2-1; the match to TRBD1 covers 8 bases. The CDR3 covers 12 residues. J gave up 9 bases and V 6 bases, and 4 bases lay outside the gene matches. Looked up from germline, CDR1 is LNHDA and CDR2 is SQIVND (reference sequence). CDR3 DNA: TGTGCCAGTAGCCTAGGACAGGGTGAGCAGTTCTTC. Translating gives CASSLGQGEQFF.

V and J are TRBV5-1 and TRBJ2-2; D might be TRBD2 (5 bases). From germline, CDR1 is SGHRS and CDR2 YFSETQ. Trimming left V 1 base short and J 0 bases short, with 10 bases between. This CDR3 comprises 16 residues. For the CDR3, the DNA is TGCGCCAGCAGCTTGATTTCCGGGGCGAACACCGGGGAGCTGTTTTTT. Amino acid sequence: CASSLISGANTGELFF.

J is TRBJ2-2 and V is TRBV9, with 8 bases aligning to TRBD2. Germline values: CDR1 SGDLS, CDR2 YYNGEE. The trim removed 4 bases at V and 6 bases at J, leaving 14 bases unmatched. This CDR3 is built from 17 residues. The CDR3 DNA follows: TGTGCCAGCAGCCCAACTGACGTGCGGGGGGCGGCCGGGGAGCTGTTTTTT. Its translation is CASSPTDVRGAAGELFF.